This T cell receptor (beta chain) was retrieved from a study of post-analysis software for immune sequencing data. For this clonotype: Its antigen remains unidentified.

Researchers reported that TCR beta cDNA libraries carried unique molecular identifiers. MiXCR, applied by TCRdb to the PCR reads, yields one record per CDR3 protein. The table records about 460,000 distinct CDR3 sequences, roughly 45% of them present only once. V dropped 5 bases and J dropped 8; count of bases not matched to a gene: 21. Germline CDR1 reads MGHDK; CDR2 reads SYGVNS. This CDR3 region has 19 residues. Overall study findings and caveats: There was significantly lower normalized Chao1 diversity in multiple sclerosis patients than in controls. TRBV5-6, TRBV5-1 and TRBV20-1 were among several TRBV segments more frequent in patients than controls.

The sequencing sample was made of blood. This sequence originates from a girl aged 5-17 years with multiple sclerosis. V usage is TRBV25-1 and J usage is TRBJ2-3, with 11 bases matching TRBD1. CDR3 bases: TGTGCCAGCAGTCGTCTGGACAGGGGGCCCACAGACGTCGCGGGTACGCAGTATTTT. Residues: CASSRLDRGPTDVAGTQYF.